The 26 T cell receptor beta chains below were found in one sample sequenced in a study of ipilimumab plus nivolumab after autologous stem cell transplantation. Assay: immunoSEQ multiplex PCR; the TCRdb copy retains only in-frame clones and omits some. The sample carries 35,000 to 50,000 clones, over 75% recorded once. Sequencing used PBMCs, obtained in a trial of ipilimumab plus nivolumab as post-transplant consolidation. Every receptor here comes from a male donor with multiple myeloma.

The chain's CDR3 is CASSGSQETQYF. The CDR3 DNA reads as TGTGCCAGCAGTGGCTCCCAAGAGACCCAGTACTTC. The V call is TRBV6-1, the J call TRBJ2-5; no clear D. Germline V gene sequence: CDR1 MNHNS, CDR2 SASEGT. The CDR3 totals 12 residues. The V gene lost 4 bases and the J gene lost 1 base, with 4 bases spanning the gap.

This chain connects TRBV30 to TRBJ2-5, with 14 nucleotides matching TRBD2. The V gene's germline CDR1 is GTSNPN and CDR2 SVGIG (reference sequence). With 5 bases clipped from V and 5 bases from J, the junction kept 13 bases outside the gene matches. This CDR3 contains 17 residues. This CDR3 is CAWAPGLAGVVRETQYF. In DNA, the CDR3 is TGTGCCTGGGCTCCGGGACTAGCGGGAGTAGTCCGGGAGACCCAGTACTTC. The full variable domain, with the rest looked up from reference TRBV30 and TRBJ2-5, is SQTIHQWPATLVQPVGSPLSLECTVEGTSNPNLYWYRQAAGRGLQLLFYSVGIGQISSEVPQNLSASRPQDRQFILSSKKLLLSDSGFYLCAWAPGLAGVVRETQYFGPGTRLLVL.

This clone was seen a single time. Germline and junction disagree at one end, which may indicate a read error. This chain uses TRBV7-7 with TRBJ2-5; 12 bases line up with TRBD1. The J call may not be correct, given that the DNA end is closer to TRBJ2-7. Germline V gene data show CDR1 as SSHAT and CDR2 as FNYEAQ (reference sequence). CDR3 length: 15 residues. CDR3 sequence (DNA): TGTGCTAGCAGCTTAGGGACAGGGGGCATTTACGAGCAGTACTTC. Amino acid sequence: CASSLGTGGIYEQYF.

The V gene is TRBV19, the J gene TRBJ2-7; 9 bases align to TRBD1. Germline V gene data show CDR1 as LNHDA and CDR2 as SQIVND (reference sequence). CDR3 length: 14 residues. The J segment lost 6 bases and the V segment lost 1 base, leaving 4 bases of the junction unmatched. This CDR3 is CASSIAGQGSEQYF. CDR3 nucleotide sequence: TGTGCCAGTAGTATAGCGGGACAGGGAAGCGAGCAGTACTTC.

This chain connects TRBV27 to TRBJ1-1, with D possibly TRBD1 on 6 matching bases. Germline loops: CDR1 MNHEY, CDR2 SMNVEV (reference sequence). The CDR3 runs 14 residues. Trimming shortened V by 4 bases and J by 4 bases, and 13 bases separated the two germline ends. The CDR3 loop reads CASSSQDSVTEAFF. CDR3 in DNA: TGTGCCAGCAGTTCCCAGGACAGTGTCACTGAAGCTTTCTTT.

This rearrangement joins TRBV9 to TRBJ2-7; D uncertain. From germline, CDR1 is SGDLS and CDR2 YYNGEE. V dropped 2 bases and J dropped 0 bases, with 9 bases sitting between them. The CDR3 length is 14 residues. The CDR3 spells CASSVTPDSYEQYF. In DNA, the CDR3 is TGTGCCAGCAGCGTGACCCCGGACTCCTACGAGCAGTACTTC.

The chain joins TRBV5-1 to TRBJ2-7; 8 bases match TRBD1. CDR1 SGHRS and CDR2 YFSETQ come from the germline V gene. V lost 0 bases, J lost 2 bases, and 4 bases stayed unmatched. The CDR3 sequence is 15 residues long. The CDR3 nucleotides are TGCGCCAGCAGCTTGGGGGGGACAGGTCCCTACGAGCAGTACTTC. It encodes CASSLGGTGPYEQYF.

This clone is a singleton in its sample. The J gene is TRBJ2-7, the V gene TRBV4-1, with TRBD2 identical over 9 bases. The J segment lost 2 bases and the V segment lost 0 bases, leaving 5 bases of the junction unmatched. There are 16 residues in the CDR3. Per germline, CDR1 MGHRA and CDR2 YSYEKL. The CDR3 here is CASSQDGQRGAYEQYF. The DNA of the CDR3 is TGCGCCAGCAGCCAAGATGGACAGCGGGGGGCCTACGAGCAGTACTTC.

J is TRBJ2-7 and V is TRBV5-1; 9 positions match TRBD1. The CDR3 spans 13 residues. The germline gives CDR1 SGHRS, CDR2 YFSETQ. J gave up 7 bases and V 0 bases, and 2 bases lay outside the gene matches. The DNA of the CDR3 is TGCGCCAGCAGCTTGGTGACAGGGGGGGAGCAGTACTTC. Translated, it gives CASSLVTGGEQYF.

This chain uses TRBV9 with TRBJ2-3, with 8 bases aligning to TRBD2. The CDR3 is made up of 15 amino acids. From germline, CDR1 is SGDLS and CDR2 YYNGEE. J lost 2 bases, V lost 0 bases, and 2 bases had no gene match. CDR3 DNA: TGTGCCAGCAGCGTAGCAGCGGGAGTCACAGATACGCAGTATTTT. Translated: CASSVAAGVTDTQYF.

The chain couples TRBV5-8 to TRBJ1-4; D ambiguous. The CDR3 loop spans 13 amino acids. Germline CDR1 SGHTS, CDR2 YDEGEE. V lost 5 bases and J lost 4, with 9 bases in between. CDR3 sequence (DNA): TGTGCCAGCAGTGGGAATTTTAATGAAAAACTGTTTTTT. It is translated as CASSGNFNEKLFF.

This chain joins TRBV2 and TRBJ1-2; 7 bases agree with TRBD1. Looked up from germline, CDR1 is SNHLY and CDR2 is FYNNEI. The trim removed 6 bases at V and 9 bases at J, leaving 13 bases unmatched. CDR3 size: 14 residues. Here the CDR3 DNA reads TGTGCCAGCAGAGGGGGCGGCGGAGAGCTTAGCTACACCTTC. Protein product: CASRGGGGELSYTF.

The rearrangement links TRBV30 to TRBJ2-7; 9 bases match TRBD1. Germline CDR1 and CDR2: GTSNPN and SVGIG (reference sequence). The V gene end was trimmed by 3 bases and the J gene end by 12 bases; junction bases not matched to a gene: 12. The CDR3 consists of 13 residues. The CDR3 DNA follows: TGTGCCTGGAGGGGCCCGGGACAGGGTCGAAGGTACTTC. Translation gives CAWRGPGQGRRYF.

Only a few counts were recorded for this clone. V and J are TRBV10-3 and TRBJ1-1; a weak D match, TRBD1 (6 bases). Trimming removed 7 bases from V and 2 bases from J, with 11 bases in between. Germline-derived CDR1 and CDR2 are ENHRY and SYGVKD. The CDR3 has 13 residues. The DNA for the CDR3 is TGTGCCATCACCGGGACATCAAACACTGAAGCTTTCTTT. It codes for CAITGTSNTEAFF.

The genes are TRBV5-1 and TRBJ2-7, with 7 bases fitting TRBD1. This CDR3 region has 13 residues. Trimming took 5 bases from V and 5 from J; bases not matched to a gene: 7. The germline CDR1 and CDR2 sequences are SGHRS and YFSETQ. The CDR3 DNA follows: TGCGCCAGCAGTCACGACAGGGCGGACGAGCAGTACTTC. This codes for CASSHDRADEQYF.

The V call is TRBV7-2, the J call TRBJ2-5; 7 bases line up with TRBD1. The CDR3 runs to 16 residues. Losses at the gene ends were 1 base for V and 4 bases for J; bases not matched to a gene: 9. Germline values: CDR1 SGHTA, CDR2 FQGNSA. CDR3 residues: CASSLVTGAQGETQYF. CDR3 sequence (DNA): TGTGCCAGCAGCTTAGTAACAGGGGCACAGGGAGAGACCCAGTACTTC.

The CDR3 sequence is CASGDQGYEQYF. The CDR3 DNA follows: TGTGCCAGTGGGGACCAGGGGTACGAGCAGTACTTC. The J gene is TRBJ2-5, the V gene TRBV19; possible D gene TRBD1, 6 bases. The DNA end lines up better with TRBJ2-7; the J call may be wrong. CDR1 LNHDA and CDR2 SQIVND come from the germline V gene (reference sequence). CDR3 length equals 12 residues.

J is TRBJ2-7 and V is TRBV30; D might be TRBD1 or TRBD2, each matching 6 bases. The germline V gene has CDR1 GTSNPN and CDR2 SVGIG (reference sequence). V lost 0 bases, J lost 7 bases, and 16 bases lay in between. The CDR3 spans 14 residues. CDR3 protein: CAWSVPWGAGEQYF. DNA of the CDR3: TGTGCCTGGAGTGTACCGTGGGGGGCGGGGGAGCAGTACTTC.

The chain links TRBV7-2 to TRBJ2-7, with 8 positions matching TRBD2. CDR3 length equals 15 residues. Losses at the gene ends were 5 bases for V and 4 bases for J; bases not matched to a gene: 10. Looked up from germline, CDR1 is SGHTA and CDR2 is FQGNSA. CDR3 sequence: CASSTRTGGLYEQYF. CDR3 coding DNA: TGTGCCAGCAGCACCCGGACGGGGGGGTTATACGAGCAGTACTTC.

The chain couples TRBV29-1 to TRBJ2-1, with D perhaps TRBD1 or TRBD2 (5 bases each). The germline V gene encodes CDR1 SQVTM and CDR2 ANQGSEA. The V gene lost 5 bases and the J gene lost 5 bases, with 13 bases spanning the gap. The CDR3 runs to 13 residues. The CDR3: CSVFEGMDNEQFF. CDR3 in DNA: TGCAGCGTTTTCGAGGGGATGGACAATGAGCAGTTCTTC.

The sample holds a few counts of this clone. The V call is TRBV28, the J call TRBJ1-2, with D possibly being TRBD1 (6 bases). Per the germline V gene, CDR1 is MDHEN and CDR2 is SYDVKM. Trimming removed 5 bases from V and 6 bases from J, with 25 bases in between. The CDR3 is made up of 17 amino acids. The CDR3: CASSLHRTGTLGHGYTF. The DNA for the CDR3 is TGTGCCAGCAGTCTCCATAGAACAGGGACCCTTGGCCATGGCTACACCTTC.

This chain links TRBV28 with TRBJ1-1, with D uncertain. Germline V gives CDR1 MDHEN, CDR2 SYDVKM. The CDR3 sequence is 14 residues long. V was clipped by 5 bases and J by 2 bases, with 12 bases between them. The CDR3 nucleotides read TGTGCCAGCAGTCTTACCCGTCTTAACACTGAAGCTTTCTTT. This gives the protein CASSLTRLNTEAFF.

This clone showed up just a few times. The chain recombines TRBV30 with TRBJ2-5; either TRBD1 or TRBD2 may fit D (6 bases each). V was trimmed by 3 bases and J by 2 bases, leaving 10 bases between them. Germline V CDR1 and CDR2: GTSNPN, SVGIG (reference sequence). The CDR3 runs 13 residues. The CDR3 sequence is CAWSGGLQETQYF. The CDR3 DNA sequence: TGTGCCTGGAGCGGGGGCCTACAAGAGACCCAGTACTTC.

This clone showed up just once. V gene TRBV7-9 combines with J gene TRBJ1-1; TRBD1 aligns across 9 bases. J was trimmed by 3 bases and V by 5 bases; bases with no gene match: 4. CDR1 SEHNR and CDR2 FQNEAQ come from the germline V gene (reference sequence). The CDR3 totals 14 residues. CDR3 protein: CASSRTGVDTEAFF. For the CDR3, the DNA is TGTGCCAGCAGCCGGACAGGGGTGGACACTGAAGCTTTCTTT.

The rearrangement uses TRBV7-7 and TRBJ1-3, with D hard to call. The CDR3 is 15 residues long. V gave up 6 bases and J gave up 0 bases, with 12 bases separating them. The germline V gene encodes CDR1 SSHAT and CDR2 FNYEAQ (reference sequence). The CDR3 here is CASSPDHLSGNTIYF. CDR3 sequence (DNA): TGTGCCAGCAGTCCGGACCACCTCTCTGGAAACACCATATATTTT.

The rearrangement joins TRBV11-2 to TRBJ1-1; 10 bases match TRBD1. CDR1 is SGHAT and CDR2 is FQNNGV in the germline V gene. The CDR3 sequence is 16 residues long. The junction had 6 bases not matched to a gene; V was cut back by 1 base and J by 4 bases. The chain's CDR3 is CASSLAVRDRGTEAFF. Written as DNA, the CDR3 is TGTGCCAGCAGCTTAGCGGTTAGGGACAGGGGCACTGAAGCTTTCTTT.